Shown below are 2 T cell receptor beta chains from a single sample sequenced in a study of blood T cell repertoires in COVID-19. Sequencing used immunoSEQ multiplex PCR; TCRdb keeps in-frame clones, though not all of them. The profile shows approximately 230,000 clones, 70% to 85% of them singletons. Input material: PBMCs or T cells enriched from blood (not recorded which). The receptors stem from a man aged 35 to 55 who had recovered from COVID-19.

The gene calls are TRBV4-2 and TRBJ2-6, with TRBD2 as a possible D gene (6 bases). The CDR3 is 15 residues long. The V end was cut by 3 bases, the J end by 2 bases, with 8 bases between. In germline, CDR1 is LGHNA, CDR2 YNFKEQ. The CDR3 region is CASSHGGTGANVLTF. In nucleotides, the CDR3 is TGTGCCAGCAGCCATGGAGGGACTGGGGCCAACGTCCTGACTTTC.

There are a few counts of this clone. This rearrangement joins TRBV30 to TRBJ1-1; D uncertain. There are 11 residues in the CDR3. CDR1 is GTSNPN, CDR2 SVGIG, per germline (reference sequence). V shed 3 bases and J shed 8 bases, with 10 bases lying between them. CDR3 DNA: TGTGCCTGGAGAGACAAAAGGGAAGCTTTCTTT. Translation: CAWRDKREAFF. The full variable domain, its missing parts supplied by reference TRBV30 and TRBJ1-1, is SQTIHQWPATLVQPVGSPLSLECTVEGTSNPNLYWYRQAAGRGLQLLFYSVGIGQISSEVPQNLSASRPQDRQFILSSKKLLLSDSGFYLCAWRDKREAFFGQGTRLTVV.